This is a list of T cell receptor beta chains from one sample in a study of radiotherapy plus CTLA-4 blockade in lung cancer. Libraries were prepared by immunoSEQ multiplex PCR; TCRdb keeps only in-frame clonotypes and omits some of them. Seen here are more than 40,000 clones, around nine tenths observed once, and the top ten hold 7.8%. Sequenced here: peripheral blood, sampled from a patient treated with radiotherapy plus ipilimumab. The receptors here all came from a human donor with non-small cell lung cancer whose response to radiotherapy plus ipilimumab could not be evaluated. CDR3s include the opening cysteine and the closing phenylalanine or tryptophan. D genes are given only for firm matches. Not every row has a clone size; where given, it reads once, few, many or a size class.

DNA | CDR3 | size | J | V | D
TGTGCCAGTAGTATCCCTCTACTTCAGGGGAGAGTTGGCTACACCTTC | CASSIPLLQGRVGYTF | NA | TRBJ1-2 | TRBV19 | NA
TGCGCCAGCAGCCAGAACCAAGGGGCAGGTGGCTACACCTTC | CASSQNQGAGGYTF | once | TRBJ1-2 | TRBV5-1 | NA
TGTGCCAGCAGTCAAGGAGAGCTATCCTATGGCTACACCTTC | CASSQGELSYGYTF | NA | TRBJ1-2 | TRBV2 | NA
TGCGCCAGCAGTTTGGGGGGCCTTTCCTACAATGAGCAGTTCTTC | CASSLGGLSYNEQFF | NA | TRBJ2-1 | TRBV5-1 | NA
TGTGCCAGCAGCTCACCGGGACTAGCGGGAGCAAGCTACGAGCAGTACTTC | CASSSPGLAGASYEQYF | NA | TRBJ2-7 | TRBV11-2 | TRBD2
TGTGCCAGCAGCTTGAATTCCCCCCTGGCTCGGGGGGCTGGGGAAAAACTGTTTTTT | CASSLNSPLARGAGEKLFF | NA | TRBJ1-4 | TRBV5-6 | NA
TGCGCCAGCAGCTTGGATCCGCGGGAGGGATACAATGAGCAGTTCTTC | CASSLDPREGYNEQFF | NA | TRBJ2-1 | TRBV5-1 | TRBD2
TGTGCCAGCAGCTTAGGGACAGTCCCGACCTACGAGCAGTACTTC | CASSLGTVPTYEQYF | once | TRBJ2-7 | TRBV7-2 | NA
TGTGCCAGCAGTTACTCAGGGGTCGACCCTCAAGAGACCCAGTACTTC | CASSYSGVDPQETQYF | NA | TRBJ2-5 | TRBV6-5 | NA
TGCGCCAGCAGCTTGATACTAGCGGGGTCCCCCTACGAGCAGTACTTC | CASSLILAGSPYEQYF | NA | TRBJ2-7 | TRBV5-1 | TRBD2
TGTGCCAGCAGCTTAAGGGGACTGGGACTAGCTAGCACAGATACGCAGTATTTT | CASSLRGLGLASTDTQYF | NA | TRBJ2-3 | TRBV7-2 | TRBD2
TGTGCCAGCTCACCTGAGACAGGGGTGGACTACGAGCAGTACTTC | CASSPETGVDYEQYF | NA | TRBJ2-7 | TRBV18 | TRBD1
TGCGCCAGCAGCTTAGCCGGGACAGTAAACACCGGGGAGCTGTTTTTT | CASSLAGTVNTGELFF | NA | TRBJ2-2 | TRBV5-1 | TRBD1
TGCGCCAGCAGCTTGGTAGGGGGTGGCTCGAACACTGAAGCTTTCTTT | CASSLVGGGSNTEAFF | NA | TRBJ1-1 | TRBV5-1 | NA
TGTGCCTCGTCGACTAGCGGTTTAAATAGAAGGCAGTTCTTC | CASSTSGLNRRQFF | NA | TRBJ2-1 | TRBV30 | TRBD2
TGTGCCAGCAGCTTTCGACAGGTCTCCTACGAGCAGTACTTC | CASSFRQVSYEQYF | NA | TRBJ2-7 | TRBV7-2 | NA
TGCGCCAGCAGCTCCCCCTCCCGGGTGGTTTCGGGAGGGGAGACCCAGTACTTC | CASSSPSRVVSGGETQYF | NA | TRBJ2-5 | TRBV5-1 | TRBD2
TGTGCCAGTACCCTGACAGGGGGTACTGAAGCTTTCTTT | CASTLTGGTEAFF | few | TRBJ1-1 | TRBV19 | TRBD1
TGCGCCAGCAGCCAAGCCCCTCTAGCGGGGGGGCGCACAGATACGCAGTATTTT | CASSQAPLAGGRTDTQYF | NA | TRBJ2-3 | TRBV4-1 | TRBD2
TGTGCCAGCAGATACGGGGGGGCTGGAGACATTCAGTACTTC | CASRYGGAGDIQYF | NA | TRBJ2-4 | TRBV7-2 | TRBD2
TGTGCCAGCAACGCGAGGCAAATTTCCTACGAGCAGTACTTC | CASNARQISYEQYF | NA | TRBJ2-7 | TRBV2 | NA
TGCGCCAGCAGTTGGGGGGGGGACACAGATACGCAGTATTTT | CASSWGGDTDTQYF | NA | TRBJ2-3 | TRBV10-2 | TRBD2
TGTGCCACTCGGGTCCACAGCAATCAGCCCCAGCATTTT | CATRVHSNQPQHF | once | TRBJ1-5 | TRBV6-1 | NA
TGTGCCAGCAGCTCGCGGGGGGGGTCCTCCTACGAGCAGTACTTC | CASSSRGGSSYEQYF | once | TRBJ2-7 | TRBV28 | TRBD2
TGTGCCAGCAGTCGGGACAGGGTGAGCCAGCCCCAGCATTTT | CASSRDRVSQPQHF | NA | TRBJ1-5 | TRBV6-5 | TRBD1
TGTGCCAGAAGCGTGGCTTCAGGGGGTCATAGCTCCTACAATGAGCAGTTCTTC | CARSVASGGHSSYNEQFF | NA | TRBJ2-1 | TRBV5-3 | TRBD1
TGTGCCTGGAGTGTAACTACCGGAAACACCATATATTTT | CAWSVTTGNTIYF | NA | TRBJ1-3 | TRBV30 | NA
TGTGCCAGTAGGGAGGACAGGCGGCATGGCTACACCTTC | CASREDRRHGYTF | NA | TRBJ1-2 | TRBV19 | TRBD1
TGTGCCAGCAGTTACGTGGTAGCGGGAGCAGGGGCCGAGCAGTACTTC | CASSYVVAGAGAEQYF | NA | TRBJ2-7 | TRBV6-5 | TRBD2